This T cell receptor beta chain was found in a study of blood T cell repertoires in COVID-19. Across the whole study: T cells, B-cell-depleted T cells, or PBMCs provided the cDNA or gDNA that served as material.

The repertoire was sequenced with immunoSEQ multiplex PCR; TCRdb's copy has only in-frame clones and lacks some. Of roughly 69,000 clones listed, about 90% are singletons. V was pared by 3 bases and J by 1 base, with 3 bases of the junction left unmatched. Germline V gene data show CDR1 as MDHEN and CDR2 as SYDVKM. CDR3 length: 15 amino acids. The sequenced sample was peripheral blood. V gene TRBV28 combines with J gene TRBJ2-7; 10 nucleotides agree with TRBD1. The origin of this receptor is a human donor in a cohort sampled during active COVID-19. CDR3 residues: CASSLTGGASYEQYF. In DNA, the CDR3 is TGTGCCAGCAGTTTGACAGGGGGCGCGTCCTACGAGCAGTACTTC.